The source of this T cell receptor beta chain is a study of PD-L1 blockade in urothelial cancer. Overall study: Blood gave a median 141,255 T cells.

In each PCR, synthetic TCR analog templates were spiked in. Libraries were prepared by immunoSEQ multiplex PCR; TCRdb keeps only in-frame clonotypes and omits some of them. The sample contains about 88,000 clones, 90% to 95% of which appear only once. Germline V gene data show CDR1 as KGHSH and CDR2 as LQKENI. V was pared by 2 bases and J by 8 bases, with 16 bases between. CDR3 size: 15 residues. The source material was PBMCs, sampled around atezolizumab (anti-PD-L1) treatment. The sequence was collected from a man in his sixties with urothelial cancer. V and J are TRBV18 and TRBJ2-1; tentatively, D is TRBD1 (6 bases). The CDR3 bases are TGTGCCAGCTCACCAAGCCTACAGGGCTGGGATGAGCAGTTCTTC. Its protein product is CASSPSLQGWDEQFF.